A selection of T cell receptor beta chains follows, all from one sample in a study of blood T cell repertoires in COVID-19. Clones were read by immunoSEQ multiplex PCR, and TCRdb kept only the in-frame ones, dropping some. The data show about 40,000 clones, with roughly nine tenths seen just once and approximately 20% held by the top ten. Sequencing was performed on peripheral blood. These receptors were collected from a man over 45 in a cohort sampled during active COVID-19. Both conserved end residues are part of each CDR3. The order of the fields is D gene, clone size, V gene, J gene, CDR3 DNA, CDR3 protein. D genes are given only for firm matches. The size field is filled for only some rows; it gives once, few, many or a size class.

>-|-|TRBV9|TRBJ2-1
TGTGCCAGCAGCATGAGGGGGGGGCCCTCCTACAATGAGCAGTTCTTC
CASSMRGGPSYNEQFF
>-|-|TRBV7-8|TRBJ2-7
TGTGCCAGCAGCCCTGGCGGCACCGAGCAGTACTTC
CASSPGGTEQYF
>-|few|TRBV28|TRBJ1-3
TGTGCCAGCAGTGTACCACGGGGGTCGACTGGAAACACCATATATTTT
CASSVPRGSTGNTIYF
>-|-|TRBV7-3|TRBJ2-1
TGTGCCAGCAGCTTCCCCAGCGGTGGAGGGCCGGATGAGCAGTTCTTC
CASSFPSGGGPDEQFF
>TRBD1|-|TRBV6-1|TRBJ2-1
TGTGCCAGCAGTGAAGATACAGGGGGGCACGCGGATGAGCAGTTCTTC
CASSEDTGGHADEQFF
>-|-|TRBV2|TRBJ2-2
TGTGCCAGCAGTGAATGGGAGACCGGGGAGCTGTTTTTT
CASSEWETGELFF
>TRBD1|-|TRBV6-2/TRBV6-3|TRBJ2-7
TGTGCCAGCAGTTACGGGACAGATTCCTACGAGCAGTACTTC
CASSYGTDSYEQYF
>-|-|TRBV5-5|TRBJ1-4
TGTGCCAGCAGCCTTTTTGAACAGGCCGATAATGAAAAACTGTTTTTT
CASSLFEQADNEKLFF
>-|-|TRBV30|TRBJ1-1
TGTGCCTTAGGGGTCCGGGGGGACACTGAAGCTTTCTTT
CALGVRGDTEAFF
>TRBD1|-|TRBV5-5|TRBJ1-2
TGTGCCAGCAGCTTAGGGACAGACTATGGCTACACCTTC
CASSLGTDYGYTF
>-|once|TRBV30|TRBJ2-3
TGTGCCTGGAGTGTATCCACCCGGGGGACAGATACGCAGTATTTT
CAWSVSTRGTDTQYF
>TRBD2|-|TRBV30|TRBJ2-3
TGTGCCTGGAGATTAGGGCTAGCGGGCCCCGGGGATACGCAGTATTTT
CAWRLGLAGPGDTQYF
>TRBD2|-|TRBV11-3|TRBJ2-7
TGTGCCAGCAGCGACGGGACTAGCTTGACCGAGCAGTACTTC
CASSDGTSLTEQYF
>TRBD2|-|TRBV6-5|TRBJ2-3
TGTGCCAGCAGTTACGGGACTAGCGGCTACACAGATACGCAGTATTTT
CASSYGTSGYTDTQYF
>-|-|TRBV5-4|TRBJ2-1
TGTGCCAGCAGCCCGGGACTTCCCCTGGGTGAGCAGTTCTTC
CASSPGLPLGEQFF
>TRBD2|-|TRBV5-1|TRBJ2-3
TGCGCCAGCAGCTTGGCCCAGATACTAGCGGGGAAGGATACGCAGTATTTT
CASSLAQILAGKDTQYF
>TRBD2|-|TRBV9|TRBJ2-1
TGTGCCAGCAGCGTAGGGACTAGCGGGACAAATGAGCAGTTCTTC
CASSVGTSGTNEQFF
>-|-|TRBV14|TRBJ2-1
TGTGCCAGCAGCCAATGGCAGTACAATGAGCAGTTCTTC
CASSQWQYNEQFF
>TRBD1|once|TRBV5-5|TRBJ1-2
TGTGCCAGCAGCACAGGGGTCAACTATGGCTACACCTTC
CASSTGVNYGYTF
>TRBD2|-|TRBV4-1|TRBJ2-1
TGCGCCAGCAGCCGGCGGACTAGCGTCGATGAGCAGTTCTTC
CASSRRTSVDEQFF
>TRBD1|few|TRBV29-1|TRBJ1-5
TGCAGCGCTAGAGGGGGCGCAGGACAGCCCCAGCATTTT
CSARGGAGQPQHF
>-|once|TRBV21-1|TRBJ2-5
TGTGCCAGCAGCATCCCTAACAGGAGCGGGAAGACCCAGTACTTC
CASSIPNRSGKTQYF
>-|-|TRBV30|TRBJ1-5
TGTGCCTGGAGCGAAGGGGGTCAGCCCCAGCATTTT
CAWSEGGQPQHF
>-|-|TRBV9|TRBJ2-3
TGTGCCAGCAAGGCTAGCGGCACAGATACGCAGTATTTT
CASKASGTDTQYF
>TRBD2|-|TRBV4-1|TRBJ2-7
TGCGCCAGCAGCCAGGGTAGCGGGGGGGCCCGGGAGCAGTACTTC
CASSQGSGGAREQYF
>-|-|TRBV24-1|TRBJ2-1
TGTGCCACCAGGCCCCCAAAGGGGGAGGGCTACAATGAGCAGTTCTTC
CATRPPKGEGYNEQFF
>-|many|TRBV6-4|TRBJ2-2
TGTGCCAGCAGTGACAAGGCGGAGGGTACCGGGGAGCTGTTTTTT
CASSDKAEGTGELFF
>TRBD2|-|TRBV7-7|TRBJ2-1
TGTGCTAGCAGCTCCACTAGCGGGAGGGCGGGTGAGCAGTTCTTC
CASSSTSGRAGEQFF
>-|-|TRBV3-1/TRBV3-2|TRBJ1-2
TGTGCCAGCAGCCAAGGGGGGGGAGGTTTTAACTATGGCTACACCTTC
CASSQGGGGFNYGYTF
>-|few|TRBV6-5|TRBJ2-1
TGTGCCAGCAGTTATGGCGGGCAGAGCTCCTACAATGAGCAGTTCTTC
CASSYGGQSSYNEQFF
>-|-|TRBV23-1|TRBJ2-7
TGCGCCAGCAGTCGACTAGCCTACGAGCAGTACTTC
CASSRLAYEQYF
>TRBD1|-|TRBV30|TRBJ2-4
TGTGCCTGGACGACAGGGTCGGACATTCAGTACTTC
CAWTTGSDIQYF
>TRBD2|-|TRBV5-1|TRBJ2-2
TGCGCCAGCAGCCCCCTAGCGGGAGGGACCACCGGGGAGCTGTTTTTT
CASSPLAGGTTGELFF
>TRBD2|once|TRBV6-4|TRBJ2-1
TGTGCCAGCAGGAGTCTAGCGGGAGCTAACAATGAGCAGTTCTTC
CASRSLAGANNEQFF
>TRBD1|-|TRBV15|TRBJ1-5
TGTGCCACCAGCAAAAGGCAGGGGGGTCAGCCCCAGCATTTT
CATSKRQGGQPQHF